This T cell receptor beta chain was sequenced during a study of T cells in Graves' hyperthyroidism and ophthalmopathy. Regarding the study as a whole: In validation, the model predicted ophthalmopathy. These predictions came a median approximately six months before onset.

TCR beta CDR3 regions were amplified from RNA. RT-PCR in the first round (using the HTBI primer set) targeted the TCR CDR3. TCRdb processed the multiplex PCR reads anew with MiXCR; each CDR3 protein has one entry. The table lists about 360,000 distinct CDR3 sequences, 20% to 25% of them singletons. Notes on this clonotype: No antigen is known for it.

Germline V gene sequence: CDR1 MNHNS, CDR2 SASEGT. Unmatched junction bases numbered 6, after V lost 6 bases and J lost 4 bases. There are 13 residues in the CDR3. A patient was excluded if there was uncontrolled infection, other autoimmune disease, pregnancy or lactation. Used for diagnoses were clinical symptoms, serum thyroxine and TRAb, thyroid ultrasound and orbital computed tomography. J is TRBJ2-7 and V is TRBV6-1; 7 positions agree with TRBD2. The specimen sequenced was blood. This clonotype originated in a man aged 50 to 59 with Graves' hyperthyroidism. The CDR3 sequence is CASRAGTMYEQYF. CDR3 DNA: TGTGCCAGCAGGGCCGGGACTATGTACGAGCAGTACTTC.